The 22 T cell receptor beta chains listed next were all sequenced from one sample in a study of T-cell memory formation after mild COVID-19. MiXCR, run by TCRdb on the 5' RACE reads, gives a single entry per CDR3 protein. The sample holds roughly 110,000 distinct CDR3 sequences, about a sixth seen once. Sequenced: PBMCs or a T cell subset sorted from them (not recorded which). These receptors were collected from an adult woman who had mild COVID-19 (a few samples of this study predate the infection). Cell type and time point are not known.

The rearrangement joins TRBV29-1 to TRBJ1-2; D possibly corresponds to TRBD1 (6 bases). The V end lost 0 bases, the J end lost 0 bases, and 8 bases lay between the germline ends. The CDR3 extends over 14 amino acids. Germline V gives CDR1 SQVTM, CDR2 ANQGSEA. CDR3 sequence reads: CSVEEQGANYGYTF. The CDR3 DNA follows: TGCAGCGTTGAAGAACAGGGCGCTAACTATGGCTACACCTTC.

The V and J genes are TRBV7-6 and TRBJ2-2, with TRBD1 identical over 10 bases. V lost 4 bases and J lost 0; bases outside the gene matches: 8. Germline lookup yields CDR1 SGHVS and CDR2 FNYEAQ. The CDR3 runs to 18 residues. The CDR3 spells CASSSTPGQGTNTGELFF. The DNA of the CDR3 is TGTGCCAGCAGCTCGACCCCGGGACAGGGGACGAACACCGGGGAGCTGTTTTTT.

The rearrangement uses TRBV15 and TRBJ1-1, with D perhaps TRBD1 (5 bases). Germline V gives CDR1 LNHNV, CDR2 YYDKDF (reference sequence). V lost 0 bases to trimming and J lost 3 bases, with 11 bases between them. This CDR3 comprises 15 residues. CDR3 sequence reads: CATSREGLEDTEAFF. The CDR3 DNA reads TGTGCCACCAGCAGAGAGGGGCTCGAGGACACTGAAGCTTTCTTT.

The DNA of the CDR3 is TGTGCCAGCAGCCTCGGGACTAGCGGGAGAGGGCAGTTCTTC. Translated, it gives CASSLGTSGRGQFF. The chain links TRBV6-5 to TRBJ2-1; 14 positions match TRBD2. V shed 6 bases, J shed 12 bases, and the junction held 7 bases outside the gene matches. CDR1 and CDR2 from the germline V gene are MNHEY and SVGAGI. The CDR3 has 14 amino acids.

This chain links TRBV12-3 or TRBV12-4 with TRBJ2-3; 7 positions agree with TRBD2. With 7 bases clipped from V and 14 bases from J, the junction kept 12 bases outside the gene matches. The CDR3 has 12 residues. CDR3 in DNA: TGTGCCAGCACCCAAGGGACTACTGGGCGGTATTTT. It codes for CASTQGTTGRYF.

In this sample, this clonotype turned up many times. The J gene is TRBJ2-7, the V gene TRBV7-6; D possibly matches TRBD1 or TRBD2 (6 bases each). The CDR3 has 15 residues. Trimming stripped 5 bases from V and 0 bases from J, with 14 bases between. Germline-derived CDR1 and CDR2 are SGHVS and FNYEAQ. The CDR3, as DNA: TGTGCCAGCAGCCCGAAGGGGGGCCGCTCCTACGAGCAGTACTTC. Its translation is CASSPKGGRSYEQYF.

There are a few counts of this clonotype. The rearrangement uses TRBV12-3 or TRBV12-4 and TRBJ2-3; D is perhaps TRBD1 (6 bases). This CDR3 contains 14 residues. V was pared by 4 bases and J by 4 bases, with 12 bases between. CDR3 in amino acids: CASSSSAGADTQYF. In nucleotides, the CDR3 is TGTGCCAGCAGTTCCTCGGCAGGGGCAGATACGCAGTATTTT.

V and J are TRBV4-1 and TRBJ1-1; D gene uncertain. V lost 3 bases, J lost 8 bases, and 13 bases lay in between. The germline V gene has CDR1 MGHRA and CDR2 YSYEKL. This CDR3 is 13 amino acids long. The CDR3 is CASSHINGPEAFF. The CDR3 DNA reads TGCGCCAGCAGCCATATAAATGGGCCCGAAGCTTTCTTT.

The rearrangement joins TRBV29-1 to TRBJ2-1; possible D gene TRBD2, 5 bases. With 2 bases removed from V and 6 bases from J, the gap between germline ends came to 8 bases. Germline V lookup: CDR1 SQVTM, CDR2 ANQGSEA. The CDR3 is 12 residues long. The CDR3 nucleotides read TGCAGCGTTGAACCGGGATTCAATGAGCAGTTCTTC. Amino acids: CSVEPGFNEQFF.

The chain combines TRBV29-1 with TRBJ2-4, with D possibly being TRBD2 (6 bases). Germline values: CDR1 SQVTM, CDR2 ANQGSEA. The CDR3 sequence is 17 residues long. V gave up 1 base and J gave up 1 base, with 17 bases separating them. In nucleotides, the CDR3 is TGCAGCGTTGAAGGGGACGGGAGAATTTCGGCCAAAAACATTCAGTACTTC. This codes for CSVEGDGRISAKNIQYF.

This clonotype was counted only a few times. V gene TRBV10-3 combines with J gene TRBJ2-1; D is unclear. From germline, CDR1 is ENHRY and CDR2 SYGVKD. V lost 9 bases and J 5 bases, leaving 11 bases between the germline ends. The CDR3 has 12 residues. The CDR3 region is CAISSSNNEQFF. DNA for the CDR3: TGTGCCATATCCAGCAGTAACAATGAGCAGTTCTTC.

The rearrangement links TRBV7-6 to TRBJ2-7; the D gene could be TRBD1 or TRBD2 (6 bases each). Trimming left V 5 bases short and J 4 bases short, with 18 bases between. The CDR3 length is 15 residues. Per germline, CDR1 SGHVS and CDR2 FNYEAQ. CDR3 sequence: CASSPEGGAPYEQYF. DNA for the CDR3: TGTGCCAGCAGCCCCGAGGGGGGCGCGCCGTACGAGCAGTACTTC.

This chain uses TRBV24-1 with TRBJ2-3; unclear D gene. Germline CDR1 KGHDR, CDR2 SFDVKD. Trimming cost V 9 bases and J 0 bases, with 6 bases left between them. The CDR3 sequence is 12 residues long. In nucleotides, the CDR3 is TGTGCCACCGCGGCTAGCACAGATACGCAGTATTTT. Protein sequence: CATAASTDTQYF.

The CDR3 DNA reads TGTGCCAGCAGTTACCAACCAACTCGCGGTGAGCAGTTCTTC. Its protein is CASSYQPTRGEQFF. V is TRBV6-2 or TRBV6-3 and J is TRBJ2-1; D remains ambiguous. This CDR3 is built from 14 residues. The V and J ends lost 2 bases and 9 bases respectively, with 14 bases between them. Germline V gene data show CDR1 as MNHEY and CDR2 as SVGEGT.

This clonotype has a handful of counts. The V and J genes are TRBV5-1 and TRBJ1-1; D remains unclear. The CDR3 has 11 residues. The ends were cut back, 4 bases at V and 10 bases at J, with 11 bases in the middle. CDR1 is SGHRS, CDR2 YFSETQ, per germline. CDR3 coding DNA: TGCGCCAGCAGCGACGACGCTCGAGCTTTCTTT. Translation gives CASSDDARAFF.

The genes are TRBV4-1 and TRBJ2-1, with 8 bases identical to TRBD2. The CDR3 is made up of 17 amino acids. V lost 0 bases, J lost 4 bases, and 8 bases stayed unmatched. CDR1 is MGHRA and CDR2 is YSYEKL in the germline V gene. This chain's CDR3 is CASSQDLAGGYYNEQFF. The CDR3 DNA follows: TGCGCCAGCAGCCAAGATTTGGCGGGGGGCTATTACAATGAGCAGTTCTTC.

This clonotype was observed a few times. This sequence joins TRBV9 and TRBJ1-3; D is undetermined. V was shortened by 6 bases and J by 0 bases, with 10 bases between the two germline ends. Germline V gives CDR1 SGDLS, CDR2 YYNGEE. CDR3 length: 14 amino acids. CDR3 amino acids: CASTAGDSGNTIYF. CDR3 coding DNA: TGTGCCAGCACGGCTGGGGACTCTGGAAACACCATATATTTT.

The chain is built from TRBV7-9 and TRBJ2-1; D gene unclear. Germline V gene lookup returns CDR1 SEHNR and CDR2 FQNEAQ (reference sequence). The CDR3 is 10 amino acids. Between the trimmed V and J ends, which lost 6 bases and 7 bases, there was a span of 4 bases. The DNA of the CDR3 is TGTGCCAGCAGGGGGAATGAGCAGTTCTTC. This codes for CASRGNEQFF. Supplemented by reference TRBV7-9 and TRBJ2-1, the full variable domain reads DTGVSQNPRHKITKRGQNVTFRCDPISEHNRLYWYRQTLGQGPEFLTYFQNEAQLEKSRLLSDRFSAERPKGSFSTLEIQRTEQGDSAMYLCASRGNEQFFGPGTRLTVL.

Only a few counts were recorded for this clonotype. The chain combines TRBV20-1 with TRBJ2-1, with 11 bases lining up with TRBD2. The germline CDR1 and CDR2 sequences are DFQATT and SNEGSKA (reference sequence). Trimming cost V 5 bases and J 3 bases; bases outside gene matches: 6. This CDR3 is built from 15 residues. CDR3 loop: CSAGPGTSGYNEQFF. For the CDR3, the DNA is TGCAGTGCTGGACCCGGGACTAGCGGCTACAATGAGCAGTTCTTC.

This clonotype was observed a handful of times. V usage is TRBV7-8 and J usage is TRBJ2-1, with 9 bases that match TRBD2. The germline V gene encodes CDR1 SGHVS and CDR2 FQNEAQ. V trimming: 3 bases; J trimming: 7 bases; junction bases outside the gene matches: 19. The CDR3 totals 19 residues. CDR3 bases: TGTGCCAGCAGCTTCCCCCGATGGGAGCGGCGGGAGGGCCTGAATGAGCAGTTCTTC. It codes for CASSFPRWERREGLNEQFF.

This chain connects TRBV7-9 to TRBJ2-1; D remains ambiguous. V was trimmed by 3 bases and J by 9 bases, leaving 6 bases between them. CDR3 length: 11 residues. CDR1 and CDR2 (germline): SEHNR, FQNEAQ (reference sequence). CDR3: CASSLNPEQFF. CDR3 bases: TGTGCCAGCAGCTTGAACCCTGAGCAGTTCTTC.

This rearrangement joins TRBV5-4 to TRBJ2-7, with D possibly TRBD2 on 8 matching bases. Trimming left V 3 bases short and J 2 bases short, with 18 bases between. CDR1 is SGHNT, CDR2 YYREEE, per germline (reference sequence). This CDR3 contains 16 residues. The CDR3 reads CASSYRGLVDPYEQYF. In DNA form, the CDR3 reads TGTGCCAGCAGCTACAGGGGACTAGTGGATCCCTACGAGCAGTACTTC. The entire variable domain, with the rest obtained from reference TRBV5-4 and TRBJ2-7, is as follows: ETGVTQSPTHLIKTRGQQVTLRCSSQSGHNTVSWYQQALGQGPQFIFQYYREEENGRGNFPPRFSGLQFPNYSSELNVNALELDDSALYLCASSYRGLVDPYEQYFGPGTRLTVT.